One and the same sample provided the 10 T cell receptor beta chains below, sequenced in a study of blood T cell repertoires in COVID-19. The method was immunoSEQ multiplex PCR; TCRdb's version includes in-frame clones alone and lacks a portion of them. The data show over 350,000 clones, about 85% seen once. The material sequenced was PBMCs or T cells enriched from blood (not recorded which). These receptors came from a woman in her late teens or twenties with acute COVID-19.

The chain combines TRBV18 with TRBJ2-2, with D perhaps TRBD2 (6 bases). The CDR3 sequence is 16 residues long. Germline CDR1 KGHSH, CDR2 LQKENI. With 3 bases removed from V and 3 bases from J, the gap between germline ends came to 14 bases. The CDR3 loop reads CASSPEKGLHTGELFF. The CDR3 DNA is TGTGCCAGCTCACCTGAAAAGGGACTCCACACCGGGGAGCTGTTTTTT.

The genes are TRBV28 and TRBJ2-1; 10 positions match TRBD2. V lost 2 bases, J lost 7 bases, and 11 bases stayed unmatched. The germline V gene has CDR1 MDHEN and CDR2 SYDVKM. The length of the CDR3 is 17 residues. The CDR3: CASSLPTLAGDRNEQFF. CDR3 coding DNA: TGTGCCAGCAGTTTACCCACGCTAGCGGGAGACAGGAATGAGCAGTTCTTC.

In DNA form, the CDR3 reads TGTGCCAGCAGCTTAGTCTCTCTAGCGGGGGGGCAAGAGACCCAGTACTTC. This gives the protein CASSLVSLAGGQETQYF. The chain is built from TRBV11-2 and TRBJ2-5, with 12 nucleotides matching TRBD2. The CDR3 sequence is 17 residues long. Germline CDR1 SGHAT, CDR2 FQNNGV. Trimming cost V 1 base and J 2 bases; bases outside gene matches: 5.

The V gene is TRBV10-3, the J gene TRBJ1-2, with TRBD1 as a possible D gene (5 bases). Germline V CDR1 and CDR2: ENHRY, SYGVKD. V was trimmed by 3 bases and J by 4 bases, leaving 15 bases between them. This CDR3 has 15 residues. DNA of the CDR3: TGTGCCATCAGTGATACGGGGGTAAATGGCTATGGCTACACCTTC. Its protein is CAISDTGVNGYGYTF.

The V call is TRBV19, the J call TRBJ2-7; D uncertain. The CDR3 contains 15 residues. With 9 bases removed from V and 0 bases from J, the gap between germline ends came to 18 bases. CDR1 LNHDA and CDR2 SQIVND come from the germline V gene (reference sequence). The CDR3 DNA is TGTGCCAGCTTCGCACAGCAGCCCTTCTCCTACGAGCAGTACTTC. This translates into CASFAQQPFSYEQYF.

The gene calls are TRBV10-3 and TRBJ2-1; 11 nucleotides align to TRBD2. The CDR3 runs 16 residues. V was clipped by 0 bases and J by 10 bases; unmatched bases: 8. Germline loops: CDR1 ENHRY, CDR2 SYGVKD. The CDR3 DNA reads TGTGCCATCAGTGAGTCCGGGCTAGCGGGGGGTTTGGAGCAGTTCTTC. It is translated as CAISESGLAGGLEQFF.

This clone was counted between two and nine times. This sequence joins TRBV10-3 and TRBJ1-2, with D possibly matching TRBD1 (5 bases). Trimming cost V 2 bases and J 8 bases, with 12 bases left between them. The CDR3 loop spans 13 amino acids. Germline assignment: CDR1 ENHRY and CDR2 SYGVKD. CDR3 DNA sequence: TGTGCCATCAGTGAGGACAGAAAATTAGGCTACACCTTC. Amino acids: CAISEDRKLGYTF.

The chain carries TRBV7-2 and TRBJ2-7; a possible D gene is TRBD1 (5 bases). The ends were cut back, 5 bases at V and 0 bases at J, with 11 bases in the middle. This CDR3 comprises 14 residues. Germline V gene sequence: CDR1 SGHTA, CDR2 FQGNSA. CDR3 in DNA: TGTGCCAGCAGCATCAGGGAAAGCTCCTACGAGCAGTACTTC. Translated, it gives CASSIRESSYEQYF.

Of note for this clone: In the same sample, other DNA sequences code for this CDR3. The chain has TRBV28 and TRBJ2-2, with D possibly TRBD1 on 6 matching bases. CDR1 MDHEN and CDR2 SYDVKM come from the germline V gene. V lost 6 bases and J lost 5, with 7 bases in between. The CDR3 has 12 residues. The CDR3 DNA reads TGTGCCAGCAGGAGGGGGACCGGGGAGCTGTTTTTT. It translates to CASRRGTGELFF.

This sequence joins TRBV19 and TRBJ2-1; 8 nucleotides match TRBD1. Germline-derived CDR1 and CDR2 are LNHDA and SQIVND (reference sequence). The CDR3 covers 12 residues. Germline trimming cut 8 bases from V and 4 bases from J; bases unmatched to any gene: 1. CDR3 loop: CASGDRYNEQFF. The DNA of the CDR3 is TGTGCCAGTGGGGACAGGTACAATGAGCAGTTCTTC.